This is a list of T cell receptor beta chains from one sample in a study of beta chain features in type 1 diabetes. Profiled with immunoSEQ multiplex PCR; TCRdb holds only in-frame clones, not every one. Counted here are 200,000 to 250,000 clones, about 26% occurring once; the ten biggest clones make up 3.5% to 4%. The sequenced sample was central memory CD4+ T cells from blood. Receptors originate from a man aged 25 to 40 in good health. The CDR3 runs from the conserved cysteine through the conserved F or W. The order of the fields is clone size, V gene, D gene, J gene, CDR3 protein, CDR3 DNA. A D gene is named only where the DNA matches it firmly. Clone sizes are given selectively: once, few, many, or a class where the clone is expanded.

.,TRBV29-1,.,TRBJ1-2,CSVEEGYGYTF,TGCAGCGTTGAGGAAGGGTATGGCTACACCTTC
few,TRBV11-2,TRBD2,TRBJ2-5,CASSLETSPMETQYF,TGTGCCAGCAGCTTAGAGACTAGCCCCATGGAGACCCAGTACTTC
.,TRBV2,TRBD1,TRBJ1-1,CASSEEQGWLAEAFF,TGTGCCAGCAGTGAAGAACAGGGGTGGCTGGCTGAAGCTTTCTTT
.,TRBV28,.,TRBJ1-2,CASRLPGAGYTF,TGTGCCAGCAGGCTCCCGGGGGCCGGCTACACCTTC
few,TRBV29-1,.,TRBJ2-7,CSVERQGGKQYF,TGCAGCGTTGAAAGGCAGGGTGGTAAGCAGTACTTC
.,TRBV5-1,TRBD2,TRBJ2-1,CASSLTSGDYNEQFF,TGCGCCAGCAGCCTGACTAGCGGCGACTACAATGAGCAGTTCTTC
.,TRBV7-2,TRBD2,TRBJ2-1,CASSFGLAGGENEQFF,TGTGCCAGCAGCTTCGGACTAGCGGGAGGTGAGAATGAGCAGTTCTTC
.,TRBV5-4,.,TRBJ2-7,CASSVPDSYEQYF,TGTGCCAGCAGCGTCCCTGATTCCTACGAGCAGTACTTC
.,TRBV30,.,TRBJ2-7,CAWSVQATDEQYF,TGTGCCTGGAGTGTACAGGCCACGGACGAGCAGTACTTC
.,TRBV30,.,TRBJ1-4,CAWSQGRGEKLFF,TGTGCCTGGAGCCAGGGAAGAGGCGAAAAACTGTTTTTT
.,TRBV6-6,TRBD1,TRBJ1-1,CASSRGQTTMNTEAFF,TGTGCCAGCAGTCGGGGACAGACTACCATGAACACTGAAGCTTTCTTT
few,TRBV10-3,.,TRBJ1-5,CAISEGGNVNQPQHF,TGTGCCATCAGTGAGGGAGGGAACGTCAATCAGCCCCAGCATTTT
many,TRBV28,.,TRBJ2-6,CASNRPGAGANVLTF,TGTGCCAGCAATCGACCAGGGGCTGGGGCCAACGTCCTGACTTTC
.,TRBV6-5,.,TRBJ2-5,CASNTVGSASTPQYF,TGTGCCAGCAATACTGTGGGGTCAGCTAGTACCCCCCAGTACTTC
few,TRBV4-2,.,TRBJ2-1,CASSQEMAGSSYNEQFF,TGTGCCAGCAGCCAAGAAATGGCGGGGAGCTCCTACAATGAGCAGTTCTTC
once,TRBV18,.,TRBJ1-1,CASSPNLEGGAFF,TGTGCCAGCTCACCAAACCTTGAGGGGGGAGCTTTCTTT
.,TRBV11-2,TRBD1,TRBJ2-7,CASSLGSPRQGEGYEQYF,TGTGCCAGCAGCTTAGGTTCTCCGCGACAGGGAGAAGGCTACGAGCAGTACTTC
few,TRBV25-1,.,TRBJ1-5,CASRGGGNQPQHF,TGTGCCAGCAGGGGTGGGGGGAATCAGCCCCAGCATTTT
.,TRBV7-2,.,TRBJ2-2,CASTPGGRETGELFF,TGTGCCAGCACCCCCGGGGGGCGGGAGACCGGGGAGCTGTTTTTT
few,TRBV29-1,TRBD1,TRBJ1-1,CSSGQGVNTEAFF,TGCAGCTCCGGACAGGGTGTGAACACTGAAGCTTTCTTT
.,TRBV9,.,TRBJ2-3,CASSPPALTDTQYF,TGTGCCAGCAGCCCTCCAGCACTCACAGATACGCAGTATTTT
few,TRBV30,TRBD1,TRBJ2-7,CAWGSRGSIYEQYF,TGTGCCTGGGGTAGCAGGGGGTCCATCTACGAGCAGTACTTC
.,TRBV18,.,TRBJ1-2,CASSPLVQGGDYGYTF,TGTGCCAGCTCACCACTGGTACAGGGAGGTGACTATGGCTACACCTTC
few,TRBV2,.,TRBJ1-2,CASSLRPPLGYTF,TGTGCCAGCAGCCTCAGACCTCCCCTTGGCTACACCTTC
many,TRBV5-4,.,TRBJ2-5,CASSSAQGGRETQYF,TGTGCCAGCAGCTCGGCACAGGGCGGTCGAGAGACCCAGTACTTC
few,TRBV5-1,.,TRBJ1-2,CASSLGANYGYTF,TGCGCCAGCAGCTTGGGGGCGAACTATGGCTACACCTTC
few,TRBV5-1,.,TRBJ2-5,CASSSRVNGDQYF,TGCGCCAGCAGCTCGAGGGTCAACGGGGACCAGTACTTC
.,TRBV29-1,.,TRBJ2-6,CSVHSGANVLTF,TGCAGCGTTCACTCTGGGGCCAACGTCCTGACTTTC
.,TRBV30,.,TRBJ1-2,CAWSVQRNQGPTNYGYTF,TGTGCCTGGAGTGTACAAAGGAATCAGGGGCCGACTAACTATGGCTACACCTTC
.,TRBV28,.,TRBJ2-1,CASSLAGGSYNEQFF,TGTGCCAGCAGTTTAGCGGGTGGATCCTACAATGAGCAGTTCTTC
few,TRBV20-1,.,TRBJ2-7,CSATPYEQYF,TGCAGTGCTACGCCCTACGAGCAGTACTTC
.,TRBV19,.,TRBJ1-5,CASGRNQPQHF,TGTGCCAGTGGGAGGAATCAGCCCCAGCATTTT
.,TRBV7-9,.,TRBJ2-1,CASRNRVNEQFF,TGTGCCAGCAGGAACAGGGTCAATGAGCAGTTCTTC
.,TRBV6-6,.,TRBJ2-3,CASSYQGSRTDTQYF,TGTGCCAGCAGTTACCAAGGCTCGCGCACAGATACGCAGTATTTT
.,TRBV4-2,.,TRBJ1-3,CASSQEATGSGNTIYF,TGTGCCAGCAGCCAAGAGGCGACAGGCTCTGGAAACACCATATATTTT
.,TRBV7-2,TRBD2,TRBJ2-3,CASSFGTSGTDTQYF,TGTGCCAGCAGCTTTGGGACTAGCGGCACAGATACGCAGTATTTT
.,TRBV4-1,.,TRBJ2-1,CASSQELQAFEEEFF,TGCGCCAGCAGCCAAGAATTGCAGGCCTTTGAAGAGGAGTTCTTC
many,TRBV5-6,TRBD2,TRBJ2-5,CASSFQLANGETQYF,TGTGCCAGCAGTTTTCAACTAGCGAACGGGGAGACCCAGTACTTC
.,TRBV27,.,TRBJ1-6,CASRAGWSPLHF,TGTGCCAGCAGGGCAGGGTGGTCACCCCTCCACTTT
.,TRBV29-1,.,TRBJ2-3,CSASGLAADTQYF,TGCAGCGCGAGCGGGCTTGCCGCAGATACGCAGTATTTT
few,TRBV9,TRBD1,TRBJ1-1,CASSVGLQGQGNTEAFF,TGTGCCAGCAGCGTAGGTTTACAGGGGCAAGGAAACACTGAAGCTTTCTTT
few,TRBV27,TRBD2,TRBJ2-2,CASSRLAGIKNTGELFF,TGTGCCAGCAGCAGACTAGCGGGGATAAAGAACACCGGGGAGCTGTTTTTT
.,TRBV13,.,TRBJ2-1,CASSLVGLNEQFF,TGTGCCAGCAGCTTAGTAGGGCTCAATGAGCAGTTCTTC
.,TRBV4-2,TRBD2,TRBJ2-3,CASSPSVSSGRTDTQYF,TGTGCCAGCAGTCCAAGTGTGTCTAGCGGGCGCACAGATACGCAGTATTTT
.,TRBV11-2,.,TRBJ1-1,CASSFGVTGTEAFF,TGTGCCAGCAGCTTCGGTGTGACTGGCACTGAAGCTTTCTTT
.,TRBV28,.,TRBJ2-7,CASSLIGYEQYF,TGTGCCAGCAGTTTAATAGGTTACGAGCAGTACTTC
.,TRBV18,.,TRBJ2-7,CASSPSEGAYEQYF,TGTGCCAGCTCCCCGTCCGAGGGGGCCTACGAGCAGTACTTC
.,TRBV25-1,.,TRBJ1-5,CASSEYGQPQHF,TGTGCCAGCAGTGAATACGGTCAGCCCCAGCATTTT
.,TRBV7-2,.,TRBJ2-1,CASSKTRGPSSYNEQFF,TGTGCCAGCAGCAAAACGAGGGGCCCCAGCTCCTACAATGAGCAGTTCTTC
.,TRBV5-1,TRBD1,TRBJ2-3,CASSPGQGPTDTQYF,TGCGCCAGCAGCCCTGGACAGGGCCCCACAGATACGCAGTATTTT
.,TRBV5-1,.,TRBJ1-1,CASSSDLNTEAFF,TGCGCCAGCAGTTCCGACCTGAACACTGAAGCTTTCTTT
.,TRBV30,.,TRBJ2-5,CAWASGEWQYF,TGTGCCTGGGCATCCGGGGAATGGCAGTACTTC
.,TRBV7-2,.,TRBJ2-3,CASSPAWGTDTQYF,TGTGCCAGCAGTCCAGCCTGGGGGACAGATACGCAGTATTTT
.,TRBV15,TRBD1,TRBJ2-7,CATSRDRKGSYEQYF,TGTGCCACCAGCAGGGACAGGAAAGGCTCCTACGAGCAGTACTTC